This T cell receptor beta chain comes out of a study of T cell repertoires in ileal Crohn's disease. Sequencing used immunoSEQ multiplex PCR; TCRdb keeps in-frame clones, though not all of them. The sample lists about 6,600 clones, 55% to 75% occurring once. Details on this clone: Its cognate antigen is unknown.

The study, taken as a whole, reports: Active smokers at surgery had more clonal expansions than non-smokers.

Source material: ileal tissue. The sequence was collected from an adult with Crohn's disease.

Here the CDR3 reads CASTGGEPEAFF. For the CDR3, the DNA is TGTGCCAGCACAGGGGGCGAGCCTGAAGCTTTCTTT. The chain joins TRBV2 to TRBJ1-1; 8 bases match TRBD1. V lost 7 bases, J lost 6 bases, and 4 bases stayed unmatched. CDR3 size: 12 residues. Germline lookup yields CDR1 SNHLY and CDR2 FYNNEI.